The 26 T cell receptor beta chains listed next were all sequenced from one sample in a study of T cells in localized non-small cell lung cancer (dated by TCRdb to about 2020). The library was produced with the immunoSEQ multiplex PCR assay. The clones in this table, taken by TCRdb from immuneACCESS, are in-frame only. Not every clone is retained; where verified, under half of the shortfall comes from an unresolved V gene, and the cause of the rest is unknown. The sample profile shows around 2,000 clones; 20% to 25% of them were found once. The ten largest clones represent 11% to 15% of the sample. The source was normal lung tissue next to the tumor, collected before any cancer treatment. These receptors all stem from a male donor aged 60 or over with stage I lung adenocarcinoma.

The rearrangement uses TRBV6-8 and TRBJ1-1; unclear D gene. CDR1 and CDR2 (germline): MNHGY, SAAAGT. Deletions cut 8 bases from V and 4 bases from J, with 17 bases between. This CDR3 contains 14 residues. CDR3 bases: TGTGCCAGCCAGAACTCGCCAGAACTCACTGAAGCTTTCTTT. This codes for CASQNSPELTEAFF.

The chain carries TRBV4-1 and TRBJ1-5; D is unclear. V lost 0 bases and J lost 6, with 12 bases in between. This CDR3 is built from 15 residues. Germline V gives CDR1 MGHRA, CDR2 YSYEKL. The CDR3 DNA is TGCGCCAGCAGCCAAGAGAGGGCCGACGGTCAGCCCCAGCATTTT. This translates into CASSQERADGQPQHF.

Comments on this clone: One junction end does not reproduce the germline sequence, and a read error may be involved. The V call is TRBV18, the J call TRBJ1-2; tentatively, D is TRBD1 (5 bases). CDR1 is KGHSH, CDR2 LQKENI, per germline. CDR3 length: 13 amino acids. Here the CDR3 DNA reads TGTGCCAGCTCACCCAGCCGGGACGGACTGACCTTCTTC. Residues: CASSPSRDGLTFF.

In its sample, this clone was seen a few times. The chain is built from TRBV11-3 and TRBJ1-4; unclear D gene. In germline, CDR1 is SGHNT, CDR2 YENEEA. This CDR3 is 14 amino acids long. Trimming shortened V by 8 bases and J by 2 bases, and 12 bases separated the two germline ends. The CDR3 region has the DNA TGTGCCAGCCTCCAGGCGGCTACTAATGAAAAACTGTTTTTT. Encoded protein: CASLQAATNEKLFF.

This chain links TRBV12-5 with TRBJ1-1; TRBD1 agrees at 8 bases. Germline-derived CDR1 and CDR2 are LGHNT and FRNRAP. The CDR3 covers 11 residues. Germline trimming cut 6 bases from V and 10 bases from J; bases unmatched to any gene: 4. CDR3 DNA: TGTGCTAGTGGCCAGGGGGCGCCAGCTTTCTTT. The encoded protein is CASGQGAPAFF.

As DNA, the CDR3 is TGTGCCAGTAGCCAAGGGGGCCGCCGGACCGGGGAGCTGTTTTTT. It translates to CASSQGGRRTGELFF. J is TRBJ2-2 and V is TRBV19; 7 bases align to TRBD1. V lost 6 bases, J lost 5 bases, and 9 bases stayed unmatched. The CDR3 has 15 residues. The V gene's germline CDR1 is LNHDA and CDR2 SQIVND (reference sequence).

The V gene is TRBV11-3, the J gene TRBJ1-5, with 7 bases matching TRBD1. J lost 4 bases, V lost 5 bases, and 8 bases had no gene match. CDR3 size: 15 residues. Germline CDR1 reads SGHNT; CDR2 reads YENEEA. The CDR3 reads CASSLQGGQNQPQHF. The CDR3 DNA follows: TGTGCCAGCAGCCTTCAGGGGGGTCAGAATCAGCCCCAGCATTTT.

CDR3 sequence: CASHKPGLANEQYF. For the CDR3, the DNA is TGTGCCAGCCATAAACCGGGACTAGCCAACGAGCAGTACTTC. J is TRBJ2-7 and V is TRBV6-8; 9 bases agree with TRBD2. V dropped 8 bases and J dropped 5; count of bases not matched to a gene: 10. This CDR3 region has 14 residues. Germline V lookup: CDR1 MNHGY, CDR2 SAAAGT.

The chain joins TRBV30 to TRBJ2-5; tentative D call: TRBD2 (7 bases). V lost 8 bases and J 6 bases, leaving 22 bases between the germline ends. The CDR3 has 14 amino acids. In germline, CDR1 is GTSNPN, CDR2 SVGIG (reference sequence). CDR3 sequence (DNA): TGTGCCACCCAGGGGCGGGGGACCCAGAAGACCCAGTACTTC. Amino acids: CATQGRGTQKTQYF.

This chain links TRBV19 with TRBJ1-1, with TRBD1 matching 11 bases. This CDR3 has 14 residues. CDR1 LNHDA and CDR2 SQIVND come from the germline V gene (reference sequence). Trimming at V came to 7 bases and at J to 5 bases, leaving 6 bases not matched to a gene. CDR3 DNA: TGTGCCAGTACTCAGGACAGGGGGCGAACTGAAGCTTTCTTT. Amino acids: CASTQDRGRTEAFF.

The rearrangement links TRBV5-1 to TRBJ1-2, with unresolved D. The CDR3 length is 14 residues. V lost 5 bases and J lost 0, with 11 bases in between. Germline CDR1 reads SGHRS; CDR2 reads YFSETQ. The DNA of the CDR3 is TGCGCCAGCAGTAGGGATAGAGCTAACTATGGCTACACCTTC. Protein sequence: CASSRDRANYGYTF.

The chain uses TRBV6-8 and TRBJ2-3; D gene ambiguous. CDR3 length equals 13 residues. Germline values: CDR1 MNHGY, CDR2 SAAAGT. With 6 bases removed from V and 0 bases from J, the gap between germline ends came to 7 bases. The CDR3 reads CASRYPSTDTQYF. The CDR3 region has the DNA TGTGCCAGCAGATATCCTAGCACAGATACGCAGTATTTT.

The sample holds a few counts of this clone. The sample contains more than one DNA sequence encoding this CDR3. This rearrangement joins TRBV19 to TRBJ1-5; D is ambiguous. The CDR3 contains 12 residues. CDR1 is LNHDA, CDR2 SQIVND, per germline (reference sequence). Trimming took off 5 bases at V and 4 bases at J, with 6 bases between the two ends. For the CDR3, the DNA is TGTGCCAGTAGTCTCAGGAATCAGCCCCAGCATTTT. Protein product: CASSLRNQPQHF.

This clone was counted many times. The CDR3 protein is CASRSGGGPGTQYF. CDR3 nucleotide sequence: TGTGCCAGCAGGAGCGGGGGGGGTCCCGGTACGCAGTATTTT. The rearrangement joins TRBV11-3 to TRBJ2-3, with TRBD2 identical over 10 bases. Unmatched junction bases numbered 8, after V lost 6 bases and J lost 8 bases. The CDR3 loop spans 14 amino acids. Germline-derived CDR1 and CDR2 are SGHNT and YENEEA.

CDR3 DNA sequence: TGTGCCAGCTCACCACGTAGGGACAGGAACACTGAAGCTTTCTTT. This codes for CASSPRRDRNTEAFF. The chain couples TRBV18 to TRBJ1-1; 7 bases map to TRBD1. The CDR3 consists of 15 residues. J gave up 1 base and V 1 base, and 3 bases lay outside the gene matches. Germline V gene lookup returns CDR1 KGHSH and CDR2 LQKENI.

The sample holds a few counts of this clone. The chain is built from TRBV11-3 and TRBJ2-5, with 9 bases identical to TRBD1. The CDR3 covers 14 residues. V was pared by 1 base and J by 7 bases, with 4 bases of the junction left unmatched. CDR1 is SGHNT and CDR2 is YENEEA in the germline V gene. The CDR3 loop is CASSLVTGGGTQYF. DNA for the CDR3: TGTGCCAGCAGCTTAGTCACAGGGGGCGGGACCCAGTACTTC.

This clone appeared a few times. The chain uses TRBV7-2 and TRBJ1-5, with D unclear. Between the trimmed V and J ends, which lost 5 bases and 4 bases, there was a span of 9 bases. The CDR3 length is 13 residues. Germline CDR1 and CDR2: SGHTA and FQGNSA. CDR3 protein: CASSRQENQPQHF. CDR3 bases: TGTGCCAGCAGCCGGCAGGAAAATCAGCCCCAGCATTTT.

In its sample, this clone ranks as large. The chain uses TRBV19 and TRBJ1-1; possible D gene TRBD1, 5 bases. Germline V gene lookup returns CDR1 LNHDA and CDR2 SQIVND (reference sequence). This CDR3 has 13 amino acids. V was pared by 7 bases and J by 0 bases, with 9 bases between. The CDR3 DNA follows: TGTGCCAGTATAGACAGCCTGAACACTGAAGCTTTCTTT. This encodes CASIDSLNTEAFF.

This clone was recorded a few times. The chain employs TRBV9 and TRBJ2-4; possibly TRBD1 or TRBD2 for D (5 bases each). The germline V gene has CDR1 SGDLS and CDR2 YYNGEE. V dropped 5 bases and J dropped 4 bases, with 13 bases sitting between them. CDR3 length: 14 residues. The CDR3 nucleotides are TGTGCCAGCAGTGGTAGGGGACCAAAAAACATTCAGTACTTC. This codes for CASSGRGPKNIQYF.

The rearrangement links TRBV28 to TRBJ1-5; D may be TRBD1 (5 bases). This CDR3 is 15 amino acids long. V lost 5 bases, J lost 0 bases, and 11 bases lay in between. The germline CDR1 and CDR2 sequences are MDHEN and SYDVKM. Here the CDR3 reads CASSQDSYSNQPQHF. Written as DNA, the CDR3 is TGTGCCAGCAGTCAAGACAGCTATAGCAATCAGCCCCAGCATTTT.

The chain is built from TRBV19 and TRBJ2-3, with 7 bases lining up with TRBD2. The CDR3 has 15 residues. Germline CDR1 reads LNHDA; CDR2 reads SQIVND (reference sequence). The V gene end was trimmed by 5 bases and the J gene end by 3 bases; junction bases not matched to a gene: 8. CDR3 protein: CASSPFGLGTDTQYF. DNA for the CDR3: TGTGCCAGTAGTCCTTTTGGACTAGGAACAGATACGCAGTATTTT. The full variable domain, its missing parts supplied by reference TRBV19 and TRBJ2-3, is DGGITQSPKYLFRKEGQNVTLSCEQNLNHDAMYWYRQDPGQGLRLIYYSQIVNDFQKGDIAEGYSVSREKKESFPLTVTSAQKNPTAFYLCASSPFGLGTDTQYFGPGTRLTVL.

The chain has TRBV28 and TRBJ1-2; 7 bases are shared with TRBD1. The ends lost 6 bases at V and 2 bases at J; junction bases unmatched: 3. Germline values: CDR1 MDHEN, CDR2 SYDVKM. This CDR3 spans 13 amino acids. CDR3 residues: CASRQGNNYGYTF. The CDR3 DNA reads TGTGCCAGCAGACAGGGGAACAACTATGGCTACACCTTC.

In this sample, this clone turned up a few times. CDR3 DNA sequence: TGTGCCACCCAGGACAGGAGTTCCTACAATGAGCAGTTCTTC. It encodes CATQDRSSYNEQFF. The rearrangement links TRBV12-5 to TRBJ2-1; 7 positions agree with TRBD1. Germline assignment: CDR1 LGHNT and CDR2 FRNRAP. CDR3 length: 14 amino acids.

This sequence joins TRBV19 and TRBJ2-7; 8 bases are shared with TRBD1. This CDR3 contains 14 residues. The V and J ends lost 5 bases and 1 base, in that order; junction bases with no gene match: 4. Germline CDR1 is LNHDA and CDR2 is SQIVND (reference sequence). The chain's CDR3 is CASSPDRASYEQYF. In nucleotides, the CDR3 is TGTGCCAGTAGTCCGGACAGGGCTTCCTACGAGCAGTACTTC. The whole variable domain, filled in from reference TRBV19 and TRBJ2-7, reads DGGITQSPKYLFRKEGQNVTLSCEQNLNHDAMYWYRQDPGQGLRLIYYSQIVNDFQKGDIAEGYSVSREKKESFPLTVTSAQKNPTAFYLCASSPDRASYEQYFGPGTRLTVT.

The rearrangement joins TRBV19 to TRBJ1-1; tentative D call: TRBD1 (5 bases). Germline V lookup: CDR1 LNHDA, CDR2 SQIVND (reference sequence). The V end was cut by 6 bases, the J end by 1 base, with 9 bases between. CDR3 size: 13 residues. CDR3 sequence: CASRDTGNTEAFF. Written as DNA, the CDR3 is TGTGCCAGTAGGGATACAGGGAACACTGAAGCTTTCTTT.

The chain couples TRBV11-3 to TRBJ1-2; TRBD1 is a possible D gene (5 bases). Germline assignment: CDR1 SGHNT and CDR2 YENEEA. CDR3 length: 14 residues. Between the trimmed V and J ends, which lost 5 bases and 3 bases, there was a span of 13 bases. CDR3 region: CASSAHAQDYGYTF. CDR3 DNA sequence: TGTGCCAGCAGCGCCCACGCACAGGACTATGGCTACACCTTC.